Following are 26 T cell receptor beta chains from one sample sequenced in a study of blood T cells in healthy people across ages (dated by TCRdb to about 2015). The protocol used for the library was 5' RACE. Sequenced using an Illumina HiSeq 2500. A second PCR of roughly 7 to 12 cycles was run with a J-beta primer mix and a sample-barcoded 5' primer. TCRdb cleaned the public reads at Q25 with fastp, built clones with MiXCR and kept in-frame beta chains. Each CDR3 protein gets just one entry, which takes the most common genes and DNA from the rows behind it. The sample has 270,000 or so distinct CDR3 sequences on record, 25% to 30% of them singletons. The leading ten clones occupy over 25% of the sample. Sequencing input: blood. These receptors all come from a woman in her 70s in good health.

This clonotype was counted only a few times. The rearrangement joins TRBV5-1 to TRBJ2-1; D unresolved. CDR3 length: 15 residues. V was cut by 1 base and J by 5 bases, with 13 bases left in between. Germline lookup yields CDR1 SGHRS and CDR2 YFSETQ. CDR3 nucleotides: TGCGCCAGCAGCTTGTTGAAGCCGCAGGACAATGAGCAGTTCTTC. Amino acids: CASSLLKPQDNEQFF.

This clonotype turned up a few times. The V call is TRBV6-5, the J call TRBJ1-2, with 8 nucleotides matching TRBD1. Germline V lookup: CDR1 MNHEY, CDR2 SVGAGI. Trimming took 0 bases from V and 8 from J; bases not matched to a gene: 8. This CDR3 is built from 15 residues. In DNA, the CDR3 is TGTGCCAGCAGTTACTCCCGAGGACAGGGTACCGGCTACACCTTC. Protein product: CASSYSRGQGTGYTF.

The chain employs TRBV2 and TRBJ2-2, with D unresolved. Trimming removed 8 bases at V and 3 bases at J, with 16 bases between. This CDR3 is 15 amino acids long. Germline V CDR1 and CDR2: SNHLY, FYNNEI. CDR3 sequence: CASSTIRSDTGELFF. The DNA for the CDR3 is TGTGCCAGCTCCACGATTCGGTCGGACACCGGGGAGCTGTTTTTT.

This rearrangement joins TRBV18 to TRBJ2-1; D unclear. The CDR3 is made up of 13 amino acids. The ends were cut back, 5 bases at V and 1 base at J, with 6 bases in the middle. Looked up from germline, CDR1 is KGHSH and CDR2 is LQKENI. The CDR3 nucleotides read TGTGCCAGCTCAGAAGGGTCCTACAATGAGCAGTTCTTC. This codes for CASSEGSYNEQFF.

This chain uses TRBV28 with TRBJ1-6, with 11 nucleotides matching TRBD1. The CDR3 is 17 amino acids. Germline CDR1 reads MDHEN; CDR2 reads SYDVKM. With 6 bases clipped from V and 5 bases from J, the junction kept 9 bases outside the gene matches. This CDR3 reads CASSTGQGALHNSPLHF. The CDR3 region has the DNA TGTGCCAGCAGCACCGGACAGGGGGCTCTCCATAATTCACCCCTCCACTTT.

Of note for this clonotype: The germline gene is not matched at one end of the junction; a read error may be the cause. The V call is TRBV7-8, the J call TRBJ2-5; 9 bases align to TRBD2. Germline-derived CDR1 and CDR2 are SGHVS and FQNEAQ. The CDR3 sequence is 16 residues long. CDR3 loop: CASSFFLSGGSYEQHF. CDR3 bases: TGTGCCAGCAGCTTCTTCCTTAGCGGGGGCTCCTACGAGCAGCACTTC.

The chain combines TRBV10-1 with TRBJ1-5; possible D gene TRBD1, 5 bases. The CDR3 is 12 amino acids. The ends were cut back, 3 bases at V and 7 bases at J, with 7 bases in the middle. CDR1 and CDR2 from the germline V gene are WNHNN and SYGVQD (reference sequence). CDR3 residues: CASSEGEQPQHF. CDR3 coding DNA: TGCGCCAGCAGTGAAGGGGAGCAGCCCCAGCATTTT.

This clonotype has more than one count but fewer than ten. This chain joins TRBV5-5 and TRBJ1-2, with TRBD1 matching 8 bases. The CDR3 runs 15 residues. V lost 1 base and J lost 6; bases outside the gene matches: 8. Germline values: CDR1 SGHKS, CDR2 YYEKEE (reference sequence). The CDR3 reads CASSLNNRGEHGYTF. The CDR3 DNA follows: TGTGCCAGCAGCTTGAACAACAGGGGGGAACATGGCTACACCTTC.

A few counts support this clonotype. The chain has TRBV28 and TRBJ2-5, with TRBD2 identical over 8 bases. This CDR3 has 16 residues. Germline CDR1 and CDR2: MDHEN and SYDVKM. Trimming removed 4 bases from V and 1 base from J; junction bases left unmatched: 8. CDR3 sequence reads: CASSSLPGLVQETQYF. The CDR3 DNA sequence: TGTGCCAGCAGTTCGCTGCCGGGACTAGTCCAAGAGACCCAGTACTTC. The full variable domain, completed using reference TRBV28 and TRBJ2-5, is DVKVTQSSRYLVKRTGEKVFLECVQDMDHENMFWYRQDPGLGLRLIYFSYDVKMKEKGDIPEGYSVSREKKERFSLILESASTNQTSMYLCASSSLPGLVQETQYFGPGTRLLVL.

The rearrangement uses TRBV10-3 and TRBJ1-3; TRBD1 matches 8 bases. Per germline, CDR1 ENHRY and CDR2 SYGVKD. The CDR3 spans 17 residues. V lost 3 bases and J lost 0; bases outside the gene matches: 7. CDR3 DNA: TGTGCCATCAGTGACTACGACAGGGGTCCCTCTGGAAACACCATATATTTT. Translation: CAISDYDRGPSGNTIYF.

The chain recombines TRBV20-1 with TRBJ2-1; D is possibly TRBD2 (5 bases). The CDR3 extends over 15 amino acids. V lost 0 bases to trimming and J lost 6 bases, with 15 bases between them. The germline V gene has CDR1 DFQATT and CDR2 SNEGSKA (reference sequence). The DNA for the CDR3 is TGCAGTGCTAGAGATGTCATCACGGGGTTCAATGAGCAGTTCTTC. Amino acids: CSARDVITGFNEQFF.

The CDR3 region is CSARTTEWSDTQYF. DNA for the CDR3: TGCAGTGCTAGGACTACTGAGTGGTCAGATACGCAGTATTTT. The V call is TRBV20-1, the J call TRBJ2-3; D may be TRBD2 (5 bases). Germline CDR1 DFQATT, CDR2 SNEGSKA (reference sequence). CDR3 size: 14 residues. Trimming stripped 3 bases from V and 4 bases from J, with 14 bases between.

In this sample, this clonotype turned up a few times. The chain carries TRBV20-1 and TRBJ2-1, with 7 bases aligning to TRBD1. The germline CDR1 and CDR2 sequences are DFQATT and SNEGSKA (reference sequence). The trim removed 7 bases at V and 4 bases at J, leaving 4 bases unmatched. The CDR3 spans 12 residues. CDR3 in amino acids: CSVRGRYNEQFF. The CDR3 coding sequence is TGCAGTGTCAGGGGGAGATACAATGAGCAGTTCTTC.

This clonotype appeared a single time. The chain links TRBV7-9 to TRBJ2-3; D call uncertain. From germline, CDR1 is SEHNR and CDR2 FQNEAQ (reference sequence). Trimming removed 6 bases from V and 0 bases from J, with 13 bases in between. This CDR3 has 15 amino acids. The CDR3 sequence is CASRPTIASTDTQYF. CDR3 in DNA: TGTGCCAGCAGACCCACAATCGCTAGCACAGATACGCAGTATTTT.

This clonotype was seen ten or more times. This chain's CDR3 is CASSITRYNEQFF. The CDR3 DNA reads as TGTGCCAGCAGTATTACTAGGTACAATGAGCAGTTCTTC. The gene calls are TRBV28 and TRBJ2-1; the D gene is possibly TRBD2 (5 bases). This CDR3 is 13 amino acids long. V was shortened by 5 bases and J by 4 bases, with 9 bases between the two germline ends. The V gene's germline CDR1 is MDHEN and CDR2 SYDVKM.

The chain is built from TRBV24-1 and TRBJ2-2; D may be TRBD1 or TRBD2 (6 bases each). The length of the CDR3 is 17 residues. Germline V gene data show CDR1 as KGHDR and CDR2 as SFDVKD. V was cut by 2 bases and J by 4 bases, with 16 bases left in between. The CDR3 nucleotides read TGTGCCACCAGTGATTCAGGGGCAGGCGGGGTCACCGGGGAGCTGTTTTTT. This codes for CATSDSGAGGVTGELFF.

The V and J genes are TRBV10-3 and TRBJ1-5; D is unclear. CDR1 is ENHRY and CDR2 is SYGVKD in the germline V gene. This CDR3 contains 14 residues. V lost 10 bases to trimming and J lost 1 base, with 14 bases between them. CDR3 amino acids: CASAERASNQPQHF. In nucleotides, the CDR3 is TGTGCCAGCGCGGAGAGGGCCAGCAATCAGCCCCAGCATTTT.

This clonotype was seen a few times. J is TRBJ2-3 and V is TRBV4-1; D remains unclear. Between the trimmed V and J ends, which lost 6 bases and 0 bases, there was a span of 7 bases. The CDR3 runs 13 residues. Germline V gene sequence: CDR1 MGHRA, CDR2 YSYEKL. This CDR3 is CASRLPSTDTQYF. In DNA form, the CDR3 reads TGCGCCAGCAGACTTCCTAGCACAGATACGCAGTATTTT.

The CDR3 sequence: CASGPSGKADTQYF. As DNA, the CDR3 is TGTGCTAGTGGTCCTAGCGGGAAGGCAGATACGCAGTATTTT. The chain links TRBV12-5 to TRBJ2-3; 9 nucleotides match TRBD2. The CDR3 length is 14 residues. The J segment lost 4 bases and the V segment lost 5 bases, leaving 4 bases of the junction unmatched. Germline V CDR1 and CDR2: LGHNT, FRNRAP.

This chain joins TRBV5-1 and TRBJ2-7; 8 positions agree with TRBD2. Germline V gene lookup returns CDR1 SGHRS and CDR2 YFSETQ. The CDR3 runs to 13 residues. J was trimmed by 2 bases and V by 3 bases; bases with no gene match: 1. The chain's CDR3 is CASSSAGAYEQYF. Here the CDR3 DNA reads TGCGCCAGCAGCTCAGCGGGGGCCTACGAGCAGTACTTC. The whole variable domain, filled in from reference TRBV5-1 and TRBJ2-7, reads KAGVTQTPRYLIKTRGQQVTLSCSPISGHRSVSWYQQTPGQGLQFLFEYFSETQRNKGNFPGRFSGRQFSNSRSEMNVSTLELGDSALYLCASSSAGAYEQYFGPGTRLTVT.

This clonotype was counted only a few times. The chain joins TRBV25-1 to TRBJ1-5; D is possibly TRBD1 (6 bases). This CDR3 is 13 amino acids long. V shed 4 bases and J shed 7 bases, with 11 bases lying between them. CDR1 and CDR2 (germline): MGHDK, SYGVNS. The CDR3 sequence: CASSGQGSQPQHF. The CDR3 DNA reads as TGTGCCAGCAGTGGTCAGGGGAGCCAGCCCCAGCATTTT.

This clonotype was picked up many times. The chain uses TRBV5-1 and TRBJ2-5, with D maybe TRBD2 (6 bases). V lost 4 bases and J 2 bases, leaving 18 bases between the germline ends. Germline V gene lookup returns CDR1 SGHRS and CDR2 YFSETQ. The CDR3 is 16 amino acids. The CDR3 DNA follows: TGCGCCAGCAGCCCCACGACTAGTGTCCCACAAGAGACCCAGTACTTC. This translates into CASSPTTSVPQETQYF.

V and J are TRBV27 and TRBJ2-1; TRBD1 is a possible D gene (8 bases). V was clipped by 8 bases and J by 7 bases, with 18 bases between them. Germline V gene data show CDR1 as MNHEY and CDR2 as SMNVEV (reference sequence). The CDR3 extends over 14 amino acids. DNA of the CDR3: TGTGCCAGCCGACATGGACAGGGAGGGAATGAGCAGTTCTTC. Translated, it gives CASRHGQGGNEQFF.

This clonotype occurred a few times. The gene calls are TRBV5-1 and TRBJ2-3; D is uncertain. The V and J ends lost 1 base and 0 bases respectively, with 6 bases between them. Germline values: CDR1 SGHRS, CDR2 YFSETQ. CDR3 length: 14 amino acids. The CDR3 coding sequence is TGCGCCAGCAGCTTGTCGGCTAGCACAGATACGCAGTATTTT. Translating gives CASSLSASTDTQYF.

V gene TRBV15 combines with J gene TRBJ1-2; possibly TRBD1 for D (6 bases). Per the germline V gene, CDR1 is LNHNV and CDR2 is YYDKDF (reference sequence). Trimming took 3 bases from V and 6 from J, leaving 26 bases between them. The CDR3 contains 18 residues. Here the CDR3 DNA reads TGTGCCACCAGCAGCCTACAGGGAATCCCCATGCCCCGCAATGGCTACACCTTC. It yields the protein CATSSLQGIPMPRNGYTF.

This clonotype was counted only a few times. The chain carries TRBV6-6 and TRBJ2-7; D not resolved. Germline V CDR1 and CDR2: MNHNY, SVGAGI (reference sequence). Trimming left V 5 bases short and J 0 bases short, with 8 bases between. This CDR3 is built from 13 residues. The CDR3 spells CASSRQDSYEQYF. CDR3 nucleotide sequence: TGTGCCAGCAGTAGGCAGGACTCCTACGAGCAGTACTTC.